These 11 T cell receptor beta chains originate from one sample sequenced in a study of T cell changes during pregnancy in multiple sclerosis. Method: immunoSEQ multiplex PCR; TCRdb's copy keeps in-frame clones and lacks some. The sample lists tens of thousands of clones, about 94% occurring once. Sequencing was performed on peripheral blood, taken in the third trimester of pregnancy. The receptors stem from a female donor with multiple sclerosis, enrolled in a pregnancy study.

In DNA form, the CDR3 reads TGTGCCAGCAGCGTAGGGGTTCGGACAGTTGACAATGAGCAGTTCTTC. Amino acid sequence: CASSVGVRTVDNEQFF. V and J are TRBV9 and TRBJ2-1; possible D gene TRBD1, 6 bases. There are 16 residues in the CDR3. Germline V CDR1 and CDR2: SGDLS, YYNGEE. Deletions cut 0 bases from V and 5 bases from J, with 15 bases between.

CDR3 region: CASSARRFFNSYEQYF. For the CDR3, the DNA is TGTGCCAGCAGCGCCCGCCGGTTCTTCAACTCCTACGAGCAGTACTTC. The rearrangement links TRBV2 to TRBJ2-7; the D is unclear. CDR3 length: 16 amino acids. Trimming took 6 bases from V and 0 from J, leaving 18 bases between them. Germline V CDR1 and CDR2: SNHLY, FYNNEI.

The rearrangement joins TRBV7-9 to TRBJ2-3; TRBD2 aligns across 8 bases. With 7 bases clipped from V and 3 bases from J, the junction kept 9 bases outside the gene matches. Looked up from germline, CDR1 is SEHNR and CDR2 is FQNEAQ (reference sequence). The CDR3 spans 15 residues. For the CDR3, the DNA is TGTGCCAGCATTCCATCGGGGGGGCCTACAGATACGCAGTATTTT. It codes for CASIPSGGPTDTQYF.

The V call is TRBV2, the J call TRBJ2-7; D not resolved. The CDR3 contains 14 residues. The V gene lost 2 bases and the J gene lost 0 bases, with 8 bases spanning the gap. Germline CDR1 SNHLY, CDR2 FYNNEI. The CDR3 protein is CASSERSHSYEQYF. The CDR3 DNA reads as TGTGCCAGCAGTGAACGGAGCCACTCCTACGAGCAGTACTTC.

This clone was found once. The chain recombines TRBV6-6 with TRBJ2-1, with 7 bases that match TRBD2. V lost 5 bases and J lost 9; bases outside the gene matches: 4. From germline, CDR1 is MNHNY and CDR2 SVGAGI (reference sequence). There are 12 residues in the CDR3. The CDR3 coding sequence is TGTGCCAGCAGTGGGCGGGGGATTGAGCAGTTCTTC. This encodes CASSGRGIEQFF.

The chain has TRBV6-5 and TRBJ1-5, with 9 bases aligning to TRBD1. The CDR3 is 15 amino acids. With 5 bases clipped from V and 6 bases from J, the junction kept 8 bases outside the gene matches. Per the germline V gene, CDR1 is MNHEY and CDR2 is SVGAGI. The CDR3 DNA follows: TGTGCCAGCAGTGCGGACAGGGGTCAGGTTCAGCCCCAGCATTTT. Amino acids: CASSADRGQVQPQHF.

V gene TRBV27 combines with J gene TRBJ1-1, with a tentative D call TRBD1 (5 bases). V was cut by 3 bases and J by 4 bases, with 21 bases left in between. The CDR3 spans 17 residues. Germline-derived CDR1 and CDR2 are MNHEY and SMNVEV (reference sequence). CDR3: CASSFQRQSRGVTEAFF. CDR3 DNA sequence: TGTGCCAGCAGTTTTCAACGACAGTCCCGAGGTGTCACTGAAGCTTTCTTT.

The V call is TRBV18, the J call TRBJ1-1, with a weak D call TRBD1 (6 bases). This CDR3 comprises 13 residues. CDR1 is KGHSH and CDR2 is LQKENI in the germline V gene. Trimming pared 3 bases from V and 4 bases from J, leaving 9 bases between. This CDR3 is CASSPPGATEAFF. Written as DNA, the CDR3 is TGTGCCAGCTCACCCCCAGGGGCCACTGAAGCTTTCTTT.

The genes are TRBV21-1 and TRBJ1-2; the DNA was not used to check the table's D call, TRBD1. TRBV21-1 is a pseudogene segment. The CDR3 has 12 residues. The CDR3 sequence is CASSQGAYGYTF. The CDR3 DNA follows: TGTGCCAGCTCTCAGGGGGCGTATGGCTACACCTTC.

J is TRBJ2-2 and V is TRBV7-9, with D maybe TRBD1 (5 bases). Trimming left V 5 bases short and J 3 bases short, with 16 bases between. Germline CDR1 SEHNR, CDR2 FQNEAQ (reference sequence). The CDR3 length is 16 residues. This CDR3 reads CASSPRLRQYTGELFF. Written as DNA, the CDR3 is TGTGCCAGCAGCCCCCGTCTCAGACAGTACACCGGGGAGCTGTTTTTT.

This chain connects TRBV4-2 to TRBJ1-1; D is unclear. The CDR3 is made up of 13 amino acids. Trimming pared 1 base from V and 8 bases from J, leaving 11 bases between. Germline lookup yields CDR1 LGHNA and CDR2 YNFKEQ. CDR3 in DNA: TGTGCCAGCAGCCAAGCGATAGAATGGGAAGCTTTCTTT. Protein: CASSQAIEWEAFF.